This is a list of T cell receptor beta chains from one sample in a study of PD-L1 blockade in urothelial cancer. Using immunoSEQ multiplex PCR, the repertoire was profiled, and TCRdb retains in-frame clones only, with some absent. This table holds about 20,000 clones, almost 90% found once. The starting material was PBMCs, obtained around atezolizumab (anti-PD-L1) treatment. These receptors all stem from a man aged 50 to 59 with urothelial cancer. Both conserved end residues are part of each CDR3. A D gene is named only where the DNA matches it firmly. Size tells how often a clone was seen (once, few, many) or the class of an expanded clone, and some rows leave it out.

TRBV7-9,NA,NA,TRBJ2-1,CASSPPFRAGNEQFF,TGTGCCAGCAGCCCCCCGTTCAGGGCGGGGAATGAGCAGTTCTTC
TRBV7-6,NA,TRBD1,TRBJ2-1,CASSPTGTGVGEQFF,TGTGCCAGCAGCCCTACCGGGACAGGGGTCGGAGAGCAGTTCTTC
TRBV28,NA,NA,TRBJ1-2,CATGEVSNERGYGYTF,TGTGCCACGGGGGAGGTTTCCAACGAACGGGGCTATGGCTACACCTTC
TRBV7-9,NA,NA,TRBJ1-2,CASSPAQNYGYTF,TGTGCCAGCAGCCCCGCCCAGAACTATGGCTACACCTTC
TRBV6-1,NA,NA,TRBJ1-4,CASSETLNEKLFF,TGTGCCAGCAGTGAGACTCTGAATGAAAAACTGTTTTTT
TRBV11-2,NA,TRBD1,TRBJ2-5,CASSPPTGFEETQYF,TGTGCCAGCAGCCCGCCGACAGGGTTCGAAGAGACCCAGTACTTC
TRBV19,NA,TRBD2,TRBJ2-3,CASSREGLAGGIDTQYF,TGTGCCAGTAGTAGAGAGGGACTAGCGGGAGGGATTGATACGCAGTATTTT
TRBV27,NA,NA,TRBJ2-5,CASSLSWAEETQYF,TGTGCCAGCAGTTTATCATGGGCAGAAGAGACCCAGTACTTC
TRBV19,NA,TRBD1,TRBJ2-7,CASRPGQGAYEQYF,TGTGCCAGTAGGCCGGGACAGGGGGCTTACGAGCAGTACTTC
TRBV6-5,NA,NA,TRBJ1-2,CASKVGADYGYTF,TGTGCCAGCAAGGTGGGGGCCGACTATGGCTACACCTTC
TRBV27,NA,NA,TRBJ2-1,CASSSLNNEQFF,TGTGCCAGCAGTTCCTTAAACAATGAGCAGTTCTTC
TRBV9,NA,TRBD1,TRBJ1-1,CASSVGQGWITEAFF,TGTGCCAGCAGCGTTGGACAGGGCTGGATCACTGAAGCTTTCTTT
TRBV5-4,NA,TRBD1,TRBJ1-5,CASSPGQGAGQPQHF,TGTGCCAGCAGTCCGGGACAGGGGGCAGGACAGCCCCAGCATTTT
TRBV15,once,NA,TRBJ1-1,CATTTSGGGTEAFF,TGTGCCACCACCACGTCCGGGGGGGGCACTGAAGCTTTCTTT
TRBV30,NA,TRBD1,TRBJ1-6,CAWNPLWTGANSPLHF,TGTGCCTGGAACCCTCTCTGGACAGGCGCGAATTCACCCCTCCACTTT
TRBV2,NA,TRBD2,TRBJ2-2,CASRVAGRNTGELFF,TGTGCCAGCAGAGTAGCGGGAAGGAACACCGGGGAGCTGTTTTTT
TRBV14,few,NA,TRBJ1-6,CASSQGGSYNSPLHF,TGTGCCAGCAGCCAAGGAGGATCTTACAATTCACCCCTCCACTTT
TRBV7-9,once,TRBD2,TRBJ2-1,CASSFTAGPDNEQFF,TGTGCCAGCAGCTTTACAGCGGGGCCCGACAATGAGCAGTTCTTC
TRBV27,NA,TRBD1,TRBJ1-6,CASSLFRTGYSPLHF,TGTGCCAGCAGTTTATTTCGGACAGGGTATTCACCCCTCCACTTT
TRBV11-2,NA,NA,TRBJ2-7,CASSHLPQTIRVPEQYF,TGTGCCAGCAGCCACCTCCCCCAAACAATCCGGGTCCCCGAGCAGTACTTC
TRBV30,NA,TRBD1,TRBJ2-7,CASRGQTYEQYF,TGTGCCTCCCGGGGACAGACCTACGAGCAGTACTTC
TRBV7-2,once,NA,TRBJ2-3,CASSLTSIGTDTQYF,TGTGCCAGCAGCTTGACTTCCATTGGCACAGATACGCAGTATTTT
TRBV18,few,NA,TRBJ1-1,CASSLTQVDTEAFF,TGTGCCAGCTCGCTAACGCAGGTCGACACTGAAGCTTTCTTT
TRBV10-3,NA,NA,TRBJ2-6,CAIGPGTALSGANVLTF,TGTGCCATCGGACCGGGAACAGCTCTCTCTGGGGCCAACGTCCTGACTTTC
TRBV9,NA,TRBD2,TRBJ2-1,CASSVGGGASNEQFF,TGTGCCAGCAGCGTTGGCGGGGGGGCCTCCAATGAGCAGTTCTTC
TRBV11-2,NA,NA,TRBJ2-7,CATSRGLRDEQYF,TGTGCCACCTCCCGGGGACTCCGGGACGAGCAGTACTTC
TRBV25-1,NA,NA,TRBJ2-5,CASGGRGQETQYF,TGTGCTTCCGGGGGGCGGGGACAAGAGACCCAGTACTTC
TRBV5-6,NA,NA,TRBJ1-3,CASSLVGEQGRRGNTIYF,TGTGCCAGCAGCTTGGTAGGTGAACAGGGACGTCGAGGAAACACCATATATTTT
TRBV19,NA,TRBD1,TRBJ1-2,CASSTTGTGYGYTF,TGTGCCAGTAGTACCACCGGGACAGGGTATGGCTACACCTTC
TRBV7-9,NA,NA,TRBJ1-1,CASSQRSGINTEAFF,TGTGCCAGCAGTCAGCGGTCGGGGATAAACACTGAAGCTTTCTTT
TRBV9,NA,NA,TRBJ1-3,CASEGDGSGNTIYF,TGTGCCAGCGAGGGGGATGGGTCTGGAAACACCATATATTTT
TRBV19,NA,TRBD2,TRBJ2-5,CASSTGQLAGGQETQYF,TGTGCCAGTAGTACCGGACAACTAGCGGGGGGCCAAGAGACCCAGTACTTC
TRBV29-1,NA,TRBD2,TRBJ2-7,CSVAGRRYEQYF,TGCAGCGTTGCCGGGAGGAGGTACGAGCAGTACTTC
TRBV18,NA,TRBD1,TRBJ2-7,CASSLGTGNYEQYF,TGTGCCAGCTCACTAGGGACAGGGAACTACGAGCAGTACTTC
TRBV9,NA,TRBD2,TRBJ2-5,CASSVATRIAGETQYF,TGTGCCAGCAGCGTAGCTACGAGGATAGCGGGAGAGACCCAGTACTTC
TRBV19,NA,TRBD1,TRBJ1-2,CASSIPGQGGYGYTF,TGTGCCAGTAGTATCCCCGGACAGGGCGGCTATGGCTACACCTTC
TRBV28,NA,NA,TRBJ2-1,CASSSGDDEQFF,TGTGCCAGCAGTTCAGGGGACGATGAGCAGTTCTTC
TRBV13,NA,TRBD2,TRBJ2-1,CASSFNGLAGAGFF,TGTGCCAGCAGCTTCAATGGACTAGCCGGGGCCGGGTTCTTC
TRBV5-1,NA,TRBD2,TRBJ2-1,CASSRSGGAVDEQFF,TGCGCCAGCAGCCGGAGCGGGGGGGCAGTCGATGAGCAGTTCTTC
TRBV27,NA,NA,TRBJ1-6,CASSLWARDTGNNSPLHF,TGTGCCAGCAGTTTATGGGCGAGGGACACCGGAAATAATTCACCCCTCCACTTT
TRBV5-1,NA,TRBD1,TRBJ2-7,CASSLDFRGPYEQYF,TGCGCCAGCAGCTTGGATTTCAGGGGGCCCTACGAGCAGTACTTC
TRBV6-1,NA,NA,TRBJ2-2,CASSEERTGIGTGELFF,TGTGCCAGCAGTGAAGAAAGAACAGGGATTGGCACCGGGGAGCTGTTTTTT
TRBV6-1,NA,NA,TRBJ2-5,CASSEITGRETQYF,TGTGCCAGCAGTGAGATTACAGGGCGAGAGACCCAGTACTTC
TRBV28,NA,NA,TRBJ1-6,CASSSQGKSLHF,TGTGCCAGCAGTTCTCAGGGAAAGAGCCTCCACTTT
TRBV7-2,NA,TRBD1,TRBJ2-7,CASSSEGQGYYEQYF,TGTGCCAGCAGCTCCGAGGGACAGGGGTACTACGAGCAGTACTTC
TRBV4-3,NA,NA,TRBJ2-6,CASSQDRAGTGANVLTF,TGCGCCAGCAGCCAAGATCGGGCAGGGACTGGGGCCAACGTCCTGACTTTC
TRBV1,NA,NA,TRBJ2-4,CTSSLLGLIKNIQYF,TGCACCAGCAGCCTGCTGGGACTAATCAAAAACATTCAGTACTTC
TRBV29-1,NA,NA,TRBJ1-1,CSVELREWSTEAFF,TGCAGCGTTGAATTGCGGGAGTGGAGCACTGAAGCTTTCTTT
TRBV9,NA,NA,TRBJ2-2,CASSPQLGKHTGELFF,TGTGCCAGCAGCCCCCAGCTGGGCAAACACACCGGGGAGCTGTTTTTT
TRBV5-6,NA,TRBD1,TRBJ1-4,CASSFRDRGEKLFF,TGTGCCAGCAGCTTTAGGGACAGAGGTGAAAAACTGTTTTTT
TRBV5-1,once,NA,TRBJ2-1,CASSFGGGEQFF,TGCGCCAGCAGCTTTGGAGGAGGTGAGCAGTTCTTC
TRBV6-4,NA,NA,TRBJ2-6,CATGTRTSGANVLTF,TGTGCGACAGGGACTAGAACATCAGGGGCCAACGTCCTGACTTTC
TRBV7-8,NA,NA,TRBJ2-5,CASSLDGRGWETQYF,TGTGCCAGCAGCTTAGACGGCAGGGGCTGGGAGACCCAGTACTTC
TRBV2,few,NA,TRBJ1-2,CASPLGGESTF,TGTGCCAGCCCGCTGGGAGGGGAGAGCACCTTC
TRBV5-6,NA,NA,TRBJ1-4,CASSLWGGGDEKLFF,TGTGCCAGCAGCTTGTGGGGAGGTGGTGATGAAAAACTGTTTTTT
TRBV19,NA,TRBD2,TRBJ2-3,CASSRGLAYADTQYF,TGTGCCAGTAGTCGTGGACTAGCTTACGCAGATACGCAGTATTTT
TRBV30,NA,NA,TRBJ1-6,CAWSLPGSSYNSPLHF,TGTGCCTGGAGCCTTCCGGGGAGCTCCTATAATTCACCCCTCCACTTT
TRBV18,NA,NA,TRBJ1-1,CASCENMNTEAFF,TGTGCCAGCTGTGAGAATATGAACACTGAAGCTTTCTTT